This TCR beta chain was found in a study of regulatory T cells in long-lasting Graves disease (dated by TCRdb to the early 2020s). For context, the study as a whole: To count as having persistent Graves' disease, a patient had to have received antithyroid drug treatment for over 5 years with TSH receptor autoantibodies remaining persistently positive. Persistent Graves' disease patients were compared with newly diagnosed Graves' disease patients by peripheral blood TCR sequencing and RNA sequencing. The study was registered as a clinical trial and conducted in China. A total of some 35 samples underwent TCR sequencing, from about 13 patients with persistent Graves' disease and about 20 patients with newly diagnosed Graves' disease. In the clinical cohort, patients with persistent Graves' disease had used antithyroid drugs for an average of about 10.3 years.

The library was produced with multiplex PCR. Sequencing was carried out with an Illumina HiSeq 4000. TCR beta libraries were built with iRepertoire HTBI primers and Arm-PCR amplification of CDR3 regions. PCR products were gel purified before sequencing. The original pipeline was this. Gene usage analysis of CDR3 amino acid clonotypes used the 62 TRBV and 14 to 15 TRBJ segments found across samples. COPE and FqMerger were used to merge filtered high-quality paired reads into contigs. BLAST was used to align contigs to IMGT TRBV, TRBD and TRBJ reference genes, and CDR3 was defined according to IMGT. Any clonotype with a frequency above 0.1% was classified as a highly expanded clone. Repertoire diversity was measured by Shannon entropy, and V-J evenness by the Gini coefficient. Clonotypes shared by more than one individual were considered public. TCRdb reworked the public reads: Q25 trimming with fastp, MiXCR clone assembly, productive beta chains retained. Every entry covers one CDR3 protein and lists the most common genes and DNA from its rows. TCRdb, rather than the study authors, made the V and J calls. The sample table contains roughly 400,000 distinct CDR3 sequences; only one count was recorded for 20% to 25% of them. About 13% of the sample rests with the top ten.

From a lookup of the germline V gene, CDR1 and CDR2 are MNHNS and SASEGT. Taken from cysteine to phenylalanine, the CDR3 has 12 residues. The CDR3 DNA has 36 bases and is translated from base 1. Trimming costs V 7 bases and J 2 bases, and their ends lie 9 bases apart. Per the publication, the time point label means: persistent/refractory GD, antithyroid drugs over 5 years with positive TRAb. For both TCR sequencing and RNA sequencing, RNA was extracted from PBMCs in TRIzol. The diagnosis of Graves' disease followed American Thyroid Association guidelines. The patients came from an endocrinology department in Xi'an, China. From each patient, approximately 9 milliliters of peripheral blood was collected into an EDTA anticoagulant tube. Ficoll Paque Plus density gradient separation was used to isolate PBMCs, and no additional T cell sorting was done. An Agilent 2100 Bioanalyzer and agarose gel were used to assess RNA quality, and a NanoDrop 2000 was used to measure RNA concentration.

Here is what the overall study found, with its caveats: Patients with persistent disease shared more public clonotypes (about 3,000) than newly diagnosed patients did (approximately 1,000). TRBV28, TRBJ1-2 and TRBJ2-5 were preferentially used in persistent disease, while TRBV20-1 and TRBJ2-1 were favored in newly diagnosed disease. Peripheral blood alone was examined, since thyroid tissue, which constituted the primary lesion, could not be accessed. The authors noted that the small sample size was a limitation that may lower accuracy. Lower TCR Shannon entropy and fewer highly expanded clones were observed in persistent Graves' disease patients than in newly diagnosed patients, which suggested clonal expansion. Only the TCR beta chain was sequenced and analyzed.

As concerns this clonotype: The antigen this receptor binds is unknown. No base qualities exist here, and no much larger clone lies one base off it.

This clonotype originated in a female donor with Graves disease. Here the chain combines TRBV6-1 and TRBJ2-7; TRBD1 is a weak D gene call, 5 bases matching. Here the sequenced sample was peripheral blood mononuclear cells (PBMCs), taken when the disease was refractory, from a patient treated with antithyroid drugs. The CDR3 reads CASTDIPYEQYF. The nucleotides read TGTGCCAGCACGGACATCCCCTACGAGCAGTACTTC.